One sample yielded the 6 T cell receptor beta chains listed below, sequenced in a study of control samples from healthy donors and cancer patients. Clones were sequenced by immunoSEQ multiplex PCR, and TCRdb holds only the in-frame ones, with some missing. The sample carries tens of thousands of clones, over 75% recorded once. Sequenced input: blood. Source of these receptors: a man over 45 in good health.

The V call is TRBV6-5, the J call TRBJ1-2; D not certain. The germline gives CDR1 MNHEY, CDR2 SVGAGI. V lost 3 bases and J 4 bases, leaving 15 bases between the germline ends. The CDR3 extends over 15 amino acids. The CDR3 sequence: CASSYRGKGSYGYTF. The CDR3 region has the DNA TGTGCCAGCAGTTATAGAGGGAAGGGTTCCTATGGCTACACCTTC.

The chain carries TRBV5-6 and TRBJ1-2; D not certain. V gave up 6 bases and J gave up 7 bases, with 16 bases separating them. CDR3 length equals 13 residues. Germline loops: CDR1 SGHDT, CDR2 YYEEEE. The CDR3, as DNA: TGTGCCAGCACCCAAGTCAGGTGGGGTGGCTACACCTTC. The encoded protein is CASTQVRWGGYTF.

This sequence joins TRBV5-1 and TRBJ1-1, with TRBD1 matching 8 bases. The V gene's germline CDR1 is SGHRS and CDR2 YFSETQ. This CDR3 contains 14 residues. J lost 4 bases, V lost 4 bases, and 6 bases had no gene match. CDR3 nucleotide sequence: TGCGCCAGCAGCGACACAGGGGGAACCACTGAAGCTTTCTTT. Protein sequence: CASSDTGGTTEAFF.

The rearrangement links TRBV6-5 to TRBJ2-5; 9 bases map to TRBD1. The CDR3 covers 15 residues. Per the germline V gene, CDR1 is MNHEY and CDR2 is SVGAGI. With V trimmed by 5 bases and J by 5 bases, 9 bases remained unmatched. The CDR3 region has the DNA TGTGCCAGCAGTCAACAGGGGGCGGGTGTGGAGACCCAGTACTTC. Translated: CASSQQGAGVETQYF.

The CDR3 is CASSLVGGETVYGYTF. DNA for the CDR3: TGTGCCAGCAGCTTAGTGGGAGGAGAGACTGTATATGGCTACACCTTC. The J gene is TRBJ1-2, the V gene TRBV7-2; D gene ambiguous. The CDR3 is 16 residues long. Trimming left V 1 base short and J 5 bases short, with 17 bases between. The V gene's germline CDR1 is SGHTA and CDR2 FQGNSA.

J is TRBJ2-7 and V is TRBV5-3; D is unresolved. TRBV5-3 is placed among ORFs of uncertain function. CDR3 length: 14 residues. V lost 0 bases, J lost 5 bases, and 12 bases lay in between. Written as DNA, the CDR3 is TGTGCCAGAAGCTTGGGATCCCTGGGAAACGAGCAGTACTTC. This translates into CARSLGSLGNEQYF.